This TCR beta chain was retrieved from a study of blood T cells in healthy people across ages. Together with a sample-barcoded 5' primer, a J-beta primer mix was included in a second PCR lasting about 6 to 12 cycles. A single record per CDR3 protein comes from TCRdb applying MiXCR to the 5' RACE reads. This table has 1 million or so distinct CDR3 sequences, less than 25% appearing once. This CDR3 is built from 16 residues. The V end lost 6 bases, the J end lost 0 bases, and 14 bases lay between the germline ends. The same sample was also studied in work on T cells of mothers and their children. That paper states: In each mother, TCR beta CDR3 reads exceeded 9 million; in each child, they numbered approximately 3 million.

The gene calls are TRBV12-3 or TRBV12-4 and TRBJ2-2; D gene uncertain. This TCR was sampled from a girl aged 2 to 10 in good health. Sequenced input: blood. CDR3 protein: CASSPARGANTGELFF. The DNA for the CDR3 is TGTGCCAGCAGCCCCGCTAGAGGCGCGAACACCGGGGAGCTGTTTTTT.